This T cell receptor beta chain was captured by sequencing in a study of T cells after yellow fever vaccination. This clonotype was seen a handful of times. The length of the CDR3 is 13 residues. TCRdb redid the calling of the 5' RACE reads with MiXCR, one entry per CDR3 protein. The sample contains about 630,000 distinct CDR3 sequences, roughly 12% of which appear only once. The chain carries TRBV21-1 and TRBJ1-5; the tabulated D call, TRBD1, remains unverified against the DNA. TRBV21-1 is described as a pseudogene. This clonotype originated in a man younger than 45 who received the YFV17D yellow fever vaccine. Sequencing used PBMCs, obtained on the day of the yellow fever booster vaccination. CDR3 nucleotide sequence: TGTGCCAGCCCGGGGCGCAGAGGCCAGCCCCAGCATTTT. Protein product: CASPGRRGQPQHF.